This entry describes one TCR beta chain. This clone's antigen is unknown. Base quality data are lacking; no much larger clone is found one base away. The data were taken from a study of blood T cell repertoires in COVID-19 (dated by TCRdb to between 2020 and 2021). Describing the broader study: Samples covering the acute and convalescent phases of COVID-19 were provided by collaborators in the United States, Italy and Spain. Samples came from the ongoing ImmuneRACE study (first 160 participants) plus 1,254 subjects from 6 global collaborators. A de-identified subject ID, COVID-19 status, age in years and sex were almost always included in the sample metadata. HLA class I and class II types, where available, came from metadata supplied by the sample provider rather than from assay-based typing. The dataset comprised deeply sampled blood TCRbeta repertoires from subjects exposed to, actively infected with, or recovered from COVID-19. The material from the prospective study consisted of cDNA or gDNA derived from T cells, B-cell-depleted T cells, or PBMCs. The repertoires were made available in a free public database intended to serve as a resource for research on the immune response to SARS-CoV-2.

V loses 4 bases of germline sequence and J loses 5 bases, and the interval between the two ends is 13 bases. Including cysteine and phenylalanine, the CDR3 has 14 amino acids. Just the 42-base CDR3 DNA is kept, in frame starting at base 1. Reading the germline V gene gives CDR1 MNHEY and CDR2 SVGAGI. Summary of the overall study and its limitations: The quantity of clinical and demographic metadata differed by source and by participant and was supplied without curation.

The collaborating institutions used their own protocols to collect whole blood in K2EDTA tubes. For TCRbeta analysis, collaborators shipped samples in one of three forms: frozen whole blood, isolated PBMCs, or DNA extracted from either of those sample types. TCRbeta CDR3 regions were amplified from genomic DNA by means of the immunoSEQ Assay, a bias-controlled multiplex PCR. On the authors' methods: Within the assay, amplification of reference gene primers was used to estimate how many nucleated cells each sample contained. Sequence reads were collapsed and filtered to measure the absolute abundance of every unique TCRbeta CDR3 rearrangement. For each sample, productive Simpson clonality was calculated as the square root of Simpson's diversity index over productive rearrangements. In its TCRdb copy, this immuneACCESS table keeps in-frame sequences only and misses some clones. Where compared with another copy, unresolved V genes explain less than half of these, and the others have no known cause. D and trimming were read from the DNA, whereas the V and J calls and clone size are those reported in that table. Counted in this sample were 11,000 to 15,000 clones; about 84% of them appeared once. The top ten hold approximately 30% of the sample.

This receptor chain uses TRBV6-5 and TRBJ2-3, with the identity of the D gene unclear. The clonotype originates from a human donor in a cohort sampled during active COVID-19. Sequencing input: peripheral blood. The nucleotide sequence is given as TGTGCCAGCAGTTTGACTGGAACGGGAGATACGCAGTATTTT. It translates as CASSLTGTGDTQYF.